This section outlines one T cell receptor beta chain sequence together with its context. The record originates from a study of blood T cell repertoires in COVID-19. As for the study in general: COVID-19 samples from acute and convalescent phases originated in the United States, Italy and Spain. In each case, the material was cDNA or gDNA derived from T cells, B-cell-depleted T cells, or PBMCs.

V was cut by 4 bases and J by 6 bases, with 17 bases left in between. CDR1 is SGHRS and CDR2 is YFSETQ in the germline V gene. This CDR3 contains 15 residues. In the original processing: It was from reference gene primer amplification that nucleated cell counts were estimated. The table came from immunoSEQ multiplex PCR; TCRdb's copy has only in-frame clones and leaves some out. V, J and clone size are taken as reported in that table, and D and trimming were inferred from the DNA itself. The repertoire has approximately 300,000 clones, about four fifths of them found once; the top ten carry approximately 1.3%.

The clonotype comes from a woman aged 50 to 60 with acute or convalescent COVID-19. The chain uses TRBV5-1 and TRBJ2-4, with D uncertain. The specimen was peripheral blood. In nucleotides, the CDR3 is TGCGCCAGCAGCCCTCCCCTGACACAGACAAACATTCAGTACTTC. It translates to CASSPPLTQTNIQYF.